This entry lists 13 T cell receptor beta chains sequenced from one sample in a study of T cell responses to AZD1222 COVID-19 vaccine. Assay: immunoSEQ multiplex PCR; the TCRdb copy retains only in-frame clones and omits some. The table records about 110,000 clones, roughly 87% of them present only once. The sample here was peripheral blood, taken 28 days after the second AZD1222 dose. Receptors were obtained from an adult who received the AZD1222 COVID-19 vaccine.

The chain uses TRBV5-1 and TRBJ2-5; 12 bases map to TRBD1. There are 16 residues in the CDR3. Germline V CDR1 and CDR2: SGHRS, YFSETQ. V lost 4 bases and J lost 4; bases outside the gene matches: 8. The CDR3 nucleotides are TGCGCCAGCAGCCCCGGGACAGGGGGCGGTGGAGAGACCCAGTACTTC. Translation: CASSPGTGGGGETQYF.

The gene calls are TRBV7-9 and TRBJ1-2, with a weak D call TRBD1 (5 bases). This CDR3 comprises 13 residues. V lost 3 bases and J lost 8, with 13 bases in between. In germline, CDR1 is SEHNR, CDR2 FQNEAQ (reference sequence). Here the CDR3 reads CASSLWGEEGYTF. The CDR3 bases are TGTGCCAGCAGCTTGTGGGGGGAAGAAGGCTACACCTTC.

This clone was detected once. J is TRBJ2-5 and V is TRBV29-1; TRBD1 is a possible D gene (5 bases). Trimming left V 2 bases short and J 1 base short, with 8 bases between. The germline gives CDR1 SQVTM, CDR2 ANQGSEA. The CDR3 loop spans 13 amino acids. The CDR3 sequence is CSVEKQAQETQYF. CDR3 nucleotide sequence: TGCAGCGTTGAAAAACAGGCCCAAGAGACCCAGTACTTC.

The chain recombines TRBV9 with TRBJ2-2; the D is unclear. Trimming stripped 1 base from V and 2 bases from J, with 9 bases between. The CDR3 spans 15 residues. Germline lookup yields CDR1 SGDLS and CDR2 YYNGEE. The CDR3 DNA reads TGTGCCAGCAGCGTATCTCCGTTAAACACCGGGGAGCTGTTTTTT. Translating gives CASSVSPLNTGELFF. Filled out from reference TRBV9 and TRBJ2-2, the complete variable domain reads DSGVTQTPKHLITATGQRVTLRCSPRSGDLSVYWYQQSLDQGLQFLIQYYNGEERAKGNILERFSAQQFPDLHSELNLSSLELGDSALYFCASSVSPLNTGELFFGEGSRLTVL.

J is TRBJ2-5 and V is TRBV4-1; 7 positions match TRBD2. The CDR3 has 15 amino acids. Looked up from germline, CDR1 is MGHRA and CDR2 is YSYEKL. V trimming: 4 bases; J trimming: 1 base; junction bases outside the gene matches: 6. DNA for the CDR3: TGCGCCAGCAGCCTGCGACTAGCAGCCCAAGAGACCCAGTACTTC. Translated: CASSLRLAAQETQYF.

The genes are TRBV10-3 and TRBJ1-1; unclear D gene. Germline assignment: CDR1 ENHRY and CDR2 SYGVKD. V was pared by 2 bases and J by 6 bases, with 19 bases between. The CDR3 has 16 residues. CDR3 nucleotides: TGTGCCATCAGTGAGCCTCCCGGGAGACTTGACGCTGAAGCTTTCTTT. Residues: CAISEPPGRLDAEAFF.

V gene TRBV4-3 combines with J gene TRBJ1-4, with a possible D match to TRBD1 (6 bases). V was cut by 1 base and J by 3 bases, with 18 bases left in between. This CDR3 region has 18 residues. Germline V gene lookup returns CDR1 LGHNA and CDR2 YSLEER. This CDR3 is CASSQGVGQGRPNEKLFF. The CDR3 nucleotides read TGCGCCAGCAGCCAAGGTGTGGGTCAGGGGAGGCCTAATGAAAAACTGTTTTTT.

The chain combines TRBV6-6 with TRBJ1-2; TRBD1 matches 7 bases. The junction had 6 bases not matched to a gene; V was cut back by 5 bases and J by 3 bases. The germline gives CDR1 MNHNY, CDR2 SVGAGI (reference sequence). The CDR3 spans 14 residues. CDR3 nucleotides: TGTGCCAGCAGTGGGGGACAGCGCTACTATGGCTACACCTTC. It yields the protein CASSGGQRYYGYTF.

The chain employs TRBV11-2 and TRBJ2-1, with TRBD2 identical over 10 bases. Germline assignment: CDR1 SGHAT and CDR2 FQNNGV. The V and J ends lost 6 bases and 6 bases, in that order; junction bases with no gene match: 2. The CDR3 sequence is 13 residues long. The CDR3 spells CASRLAGVNEQFF. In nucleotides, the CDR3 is TGTGCCAGCAGGCTAGCGGGAGTCAATGAGCAGTTCTTC.

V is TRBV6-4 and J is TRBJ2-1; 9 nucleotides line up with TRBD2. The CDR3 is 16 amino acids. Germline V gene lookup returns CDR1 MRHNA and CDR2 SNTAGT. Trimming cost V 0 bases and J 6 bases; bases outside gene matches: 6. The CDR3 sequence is CASSDSGTSLFNEQFF. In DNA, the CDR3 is TGTGCCAGCAGTGACTCAGGGACTAGCTTGTTCAATGAGCAGTTCTTC.

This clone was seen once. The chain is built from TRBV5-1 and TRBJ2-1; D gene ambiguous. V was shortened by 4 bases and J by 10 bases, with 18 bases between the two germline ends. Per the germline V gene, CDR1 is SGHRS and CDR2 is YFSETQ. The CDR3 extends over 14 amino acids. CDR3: CASSPRPDGQEQFF. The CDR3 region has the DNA TGCGCCAGCAGCCCAAGACCAGACGGTCAAGAGCAGTTCTTC. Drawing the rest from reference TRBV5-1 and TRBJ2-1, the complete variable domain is KAGVTQTPRYLIKTRGQQVTLSCSPISGHRSVSWYQQTPGQGLQFLFEYFSETQRNKGNFPGRFSGRQFSNSRSEMNVSTLELGDSALYLCASSPRPDGQEQFFGPGTRLTVL.

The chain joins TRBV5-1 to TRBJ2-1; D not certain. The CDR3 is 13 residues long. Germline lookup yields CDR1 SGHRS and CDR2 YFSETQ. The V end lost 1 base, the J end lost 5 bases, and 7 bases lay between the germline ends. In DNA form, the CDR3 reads TGCGCCAGCAGCTTGACATTCAACAATGAGCAGTTCTTC. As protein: CASSLTFNNEQFF. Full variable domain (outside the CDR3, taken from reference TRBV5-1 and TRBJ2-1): KAGVTQTPRYLIKTRGQQVTLSCSPISGHRSVSWYQQTPGQGLQFLFEYFSETQRNKGNFPGRFSGRQFSNSRSEMNVSTLELGDSALYLCASSLTFNNEQFFGPGTRLTVL.

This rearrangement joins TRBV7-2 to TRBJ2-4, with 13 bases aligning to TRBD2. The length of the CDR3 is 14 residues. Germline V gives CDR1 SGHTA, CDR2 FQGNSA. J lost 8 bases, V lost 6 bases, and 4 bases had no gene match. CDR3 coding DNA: TGTGCCAGCAGACTAGCGGGAGGGCCTGACATTCAGTACTTC. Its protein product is CASRLAGGPDIQYF.